This entry lists 7 T cell receptor beta chains sequenced from one sample in a study of T cells in Graves' hyperthyroidism and ophthalmopathy. Amplification of TCR beta CDR3 regions was performed using RNA transcripts as template. HTBI primers were the set used in a first-round RT-PCR of the TCR CDR3. TCRdb re-called the multiplex PCR reads through MiXCR, storing one row per CDR3 protein. Counted here are about 380,000 distinct CDR3 sequences, approximately 15% occurring once; the ten biggest clones make up 11%. Sequencing input: blood. The source is a woman aged 55-69 years with Graves' hyperthyroidism.

The rearrangement joins TRBV20-1 to TRBJ1-5, with TRBD1 identical over 9 bases. This CDR3 region has 14 residues. The V gene's germline CDR1 is DFQATT and CDR2 SNEGSKA (reference sequence). Trimming cost V 4 bases and J 6 bases; bases outside gene matches: 7. This CDR3 reads CSAISGQGAQPQHF. The CDR3 region has the DNA TGCAGTGCTATTTCGGGACAGGGTGCTCAGCCCCAGCATTTT.

In its sample, this clonotype was seen many times. V usage is TRBV2 and J usage is TRBJ2-2, with D hard to call. The germline V gene encodes CDR1 SNHLY and CDR2 FYNNEI. This CDR3 has 15 residues. V gave up 2 bases and J gave up 1 base, with 8 bases separating them. The CDR3 nucleotides are TGTGCCAGCAGTGAATTCCAGAGGAACACCGGGGAGCTGTTTTTT. Protein sequence: CASSEFQRNTGELFF.

The chain uses TRBV7-2 and TRBJ1-2; D is uncertain. CDR3 size: 13 residues. V dropped 1 base and J dropped 6 bases, with 9 bases sitting between them. Germline V gives CDR1 SGHTA, CDR2 FQGNSA. The CDR3, as DNA: TGTGCCAGCAGCTTAGTTGCGGAAAATGGCTACACCTTC. Translation: CASSLVAENGYTF.

The table lists this clonotype with a few counts. The chain links TRBV7-9 to TRBJ1-4; D unclear. Trimming pared 5 bases from V and 8 bases from J, leaving 12 bases between. CDR1 is SEHNR and CDR2 is FQNEAQ in the germline V gene (reference sequence). CDR3 length: 13 residues. CDR3 sequence reads: CASSLWTDEKLFF. The CDR3 nucleotides are TGTGCCAGCAGCCTGTGGACGGACGAAAAACTGTTTTTT.

This clonotype was observed at least ten times. This rearrangement joins TRBV24-1 to TRBJ2-5, with 8 bases matching TRBD1. This CDR3 has 16 residues. Germline V gene sequence: CDR1 KGHDR, CDR2 SFDVKD. Trimming at V came to 1 base and at J to 2 bases, leaving 5 bases not matched to a gene. CDR3 residues: CATSDFGQGFQETQYF. DNA for the CDR3: TGTGCCACCAGTGATTTCGGACAGGGTTTTCAAGAGACCCAGTACTTC.

This clonotype was detected ten times or more. The chain combines TRBV28 with TRBJ2-3, with 8 bases aligning to TRBD1. The germline CDR1 and CDR2 sequences are MDHEN and SYDVKM. The trim removed 5 bases at V and 3 bases at J, leaving 7 bases unmatched. This CDR3 spans 15 amino acids. This chain's CDR3 is CASSTGGLLTDTQYF. CDR3 DNA sequence: TGTGCCAGCAGTACAGGGGGATTACTTACAGATACGCAGTATTTT.

This clonotype was seen ten or more times. J is TRBJ2-2 and V is TRBV12-3 or TRBV12-4; D unclear. The CDR3 is 14 amino acids. Trimming took 7 bases from V and 4 from J, leaving 13 bases between them. The CDR3 sequence is CASTPSQFTGELFF. In DNA form, the CDR3 reads TGTGCCAGCACCCCGTCTCAATTCACCGGGGAGCTGTTTTTT.